This is a list of T cell receptor beta chains from one sample in a study of T-cell reconstitution after alpha-beta-depleted transplantation in children. One entry per CDR3 protein, called by TCRdb with MiXCR from the PCR reads. The table records under 300,000 distinct CDR3 sequences, under 14% of them present only once. Sequenced here: peripheral blood, sampled 180 days after TCRalphabeta/CD19-depleted stem cell transplant. These TCRs come from a male patient between 2 and 15 years old who had a stem cell transplant for chronic granulomatous disease, so the T cells may come from the graft donor. Both conserved end residues are part of each CDR3. D genes are given only for firm matches.

d_gene | v_gene | CDR3aa
. | TRBV12-3/TRBV12-4 | CASSSYGTYYGYTF
TRBD1 | TRBV6-2/TRBV6-3 | CASSPRTGWTYNEQFF
. | TRBV13 | CASSPPENPNEQYF
. | TRBV20-1 | CSARDPLGEQYF
. | TRBV4-2 | CASSQEPESKGQPQHF
. | TRBV19 | CASTPRARGPDRANVLTF
TRBD2 | TRBV20-1 | CSANRGVSYNEQFF
TRBD2 | TRBV19 | CASSKLAGGPYEQYF
. | TRBV6-1 | CASILASNEQFF
. | TRBV12-3/TRBV12-4 | CASSSLDTQYF
. | TRBV28 | CASRPGWGTDTQYF
. | TRBV5-4 | CASSSLTGSPSVQYF
TRBD1 | TRBV2 | CASSDAPSGGTHTDTQYF
TRBD1 | TRBV19 | CAPASRLAQGASNSNQPQHF
. | TRBV12-3/TRBV12-4 | CASRPLGPPNGQFF
. | TRBV4-3 | CASSQEEFSNIQYF
. | TRBV19 | CASSIGQMNTEAFF
. | TRBV11-2 | CASSSLGVFGTDTQYF
TRBD1 | TRBV12-3/TRBV12-4 | CASTRDRGDSPLHF
. | TRBV10-2 | CASKGVTPGQYF
. | TRBV12-3/TRBV12-4 | CASSSHDGRDTQYF
. | TRBV20-1 | CSANPPGHRNEQFF
. | TRBV12-3/TRBV12-4 | CASRRGTNTEAFF
. | TRBV20-1 | CSAMAYEQYF
. | TRBV20-1 | CSARALGVSYNEQFF
. | TRBV6-2/TRBV6-3 | CASSYSARPEKLFF
TRBD1 | TRBV29-1 | CSVGVGQGRETQYF
TRBD1 | TRBV4-2 | CASSQEDRGRQYF
TRBD1 | TRBV7-2 | CASSLLSTGGVYYGYTF